The clone carrying this TCR beta chain was seen a handful of times. The record originates from a study of cytomegalovirus exposure and HLA in healthy donors. With V trimmed by 3 bases and J by 5 bases, 7 bases remained unmatched. CDR1 is SNHLY, CDR2 FYNNEI, per germline. The CDR3 runs 16 residues. The PCR ran on 60 Vbeta and 13 Jbeta primers. This table comes from immunoSEQ multiplex PCR, and its TCRdb copy is limited to in-frame clones, with some not included. The table includes some 150,000 clones, less than 80% detected once. The source is a female donor in good health and CMV-seronegative. The V and J genes are TRBV2 and TRBJ2-2, with TRBD2 identical over 9 bases. Input material: PBMCs. The CDR3 DNA reads TGTGCCAGCAGTGAGGCCCTAGCGGGATTTACCGGGGAGCTGTTTTTT. Protein sequence: CASSEALAGFTGELFF.